This is a list of T cell receptor beta chains from one sample in a study of cytomegalovirus exposure and HLA in healthy donors. Only in-frame clones appear in the TCRdb table, and some are missing; sequencing was by immunoSEQ multiplex PCR. Among roughly 220,000 clones listed, roughly 88% were seen once. What was sequenced was PBMCs. Receptors were obtained from a woman in her 30s in good health and CMV-seropositive. CDR3s include the opening cysteine and the closing phenylalanine or tryptophan. D genes are given only for firm matches.

cdr3_aa: CASSPQKETQYF; j_call: TRBJ2-5; v_call: TRBV18; d_call: NA
cdr3_aa: CAISNRGTDSSYEQYF; j_call: TRBJ2-7; v_call: TRBV2; d_call: NA
cdr3_aa: CASREPYRIANYGYTF; j_call: TRBJ1-2; v_call: TRBV4-1; d_call: NA
cdr3_aa: CASSEGLAPSTDTQYF; j_call: TRBJ2-3; v_call: TRBV2; d_call: TRBD2
cdr3_aa: CSVAGNTDTQYF; j_call: TRBJ2-3; v_call: TRBV29-1; d_call: NA
cdr3_aa: CASSLQGSDGANVLTF; j_call: TRBJ2-6; v_call: TRBV5-1; d_call: NA
cdr3_aa: CSALRDRNDRSYNEQFF; j_call: TRBJ2-1; v_call: TRBV29-1; d_call: NA
cdr3_aa: CASSVGPNRDEAFF; j_call: TRBJ1-1; v_call: TRBV9; d_call: NA
cdr3_aa: CASSLNRGRHTEAFF; j_call: TRBJ1-1; v_call: TRBV6-5; d_call: TRBD1
cdr3_aa: CASSLQGMVYEQYF; j_call: TRBJ2-7; v_call: TRBV5-1; d_call: NA
cdr3_aa: CAWRPQGSSYEQYF; j_call: TRBJ2-7; v_call: TRBV30; d_call: NA
cdr3_aa: CASSYTGQGASDTQYF; j_call: TRBJ2-3; v_call: TRBV5-1; d_call: TRBD1
cdr3_aa: CASSVIGSLREQYF; j_call: TRBJ2-7; v_call: TRBV2; d_call: NA
cdr3_aa: CASSWTNYEQYF; j_call: TRBJ2-7; v_call: TRBV6-1; d_call: NA